These 20 T cell receptor beta chains were all obtained from the same sample, sequenced in a study of tumor and adjacent non-tumor tissue in lung cancer. TCRbeta libraries were built with three rounds of nested PCR, modified from ARM-PCR. TCRdb passed the multiplex PCR reads through MiXCR, listing each CDR3 protein once. The profile shows tens of thousands of distinct CDR3 sequences, roughly 80% of them singletons. The template was RNA from unsorted bulk tissue. The sample taken for sequencing was lung tumor tissue. The receptors shown here come from a woman aged 50 to 60 with non-small cell lung cancer.

This clonotype was seen ten or more times. Since a much larger clone is just one base distant, this may be a read error. V usage is TRBV6-1 and J usage is TRBJ2-2; tentative D call: TRBD2 (5 bases). Trimming pared 7 bases from V and 5 bases from J, leaving 11 bases between. From germline, CDR1 is MNHNS and CDR2 SASEGT. The CDR3 covers 13 residues. The CDR3 loop is CASINPGTGELFF. CDR3 DNA sequence: TGTGCCAGCATCAATCCGGGGACCGGGGAGCTGTTTTTT.

This clonotype is a singleton in its sample. The chain has TRBV11-2 and TRBJ2-2; 7 bases match TRBD2. The CDR3 loop spans 15 amino acids. Germline V gene lookup returns CDR1 SGHAT and CDR2 FQNNGV. V shed 10 bases, J shed 5 bases, and the junction held 13 bases outside the gene matches. Here the CDR3 DNA reads TGTGCCAACAGTTTGGCGGGAGCTCAAACCGGGGAGCTGTTTTTT. Translating gives CANSLAGAQTGELFF.

Details on this clonotype: The conserved final phenylalanine or tryptophan is absent from the CDR3, which likely points to a read error. The genes are TRBV4-3 and TRBJ1-4; 7 bases line up with TRBD1. The CDR3 totals 15 residues. Germline CDR1 and CDR2: LGHNA and YSLEER. The CDR3 here is CASSLKGQPNEKLFL. Written as DNA, the CDR3 is TGTGCCAGCAGCCTGAAGGGACAGCCAAATGAAAAACTGTTTCTT.

About this clonotype: The junction differs from germline at one of its ends, possibly a read error. The CDR3 here is CASRLAPGELVTYEQYF. CDR3 nucleotides: TGTGCCAGCAGATTGGCACCCGGCGAACTTGTAACCTACGAGCAATACTTC. The chain links TRBV5-5 to TRBJ2-7; D remains ambiguous. Germline V gives CDR1 SGHKS, CDR2 YYEKEE (reference sequence). This CDR3 is built from 17 residues.

Many counts were recorded for this clonotype. This chain joins TRBV20-1 and TRBJ2-4, with 8 bases lining up with TRBD1. The J segment lost 6 bases and the V segment lost 3 bases, leaving 16 bases of the junction unmatched. Germline CDR1 DFQATT, CDR2 SNEGSKA (reference sequence). The CDR3 has 17 amino acids. CDR3 amino acids: CSASVSGGAGSGNIQYF. The CDR3 bases are TGCAGTGCTAGCGTCTCAGGGGGCGCGGGATCCGGAAACATTCAGTACTTC.

This rearrangement joins TRBV6-2 or TRBV6-3 to TRBJ2-7; D unclear. The CDR3 has 14 amino acids. The V and J ends lost 6 bases and 3 bases respectively, with 15 bases between them. In germline, CDR1 is MNHEY, CDR2 SVGEGT. The CDR3 reads CASSHSLIYYEQYF. CDR3 sequence (DNA): TGTGCCAGCAGCCACTCATTAATTTACTACGAGCAGTACTTC.

About this clonotype itself: Without the conserved terminal phenylalanine or tryptophan, this CDR3 likely stems from a read error. No DNA is shown, since the ends of the CDR3 on it are uncertain; the CDR3 is the one TCRdb lists. This CDR3 reads CSVEGNYGYSL. This rearrangement joins TRBV29-1 to TRBJ1-2. Germline CDR1 reads SQVTM; CDR2 reads ANQGSEA. The CDR3 is 11 residues long, counting both termini.

The chain is built from TRBV21-1 and TRBJ1-5; TRBD1, the D gene given by the table, was not confirmed from the DNA. TRBV21-1 constitutes a pseudogene. This CDR3 contains 16 residues. CDR3 amino acids: CTSSKWLGHRNQPQHF. The CDR3 coding sequence is TGTACCAGCAGCAAATGGTTGGGACATCGCAATCAGCCCCAGCATTTT.

This clonotype showed up many times. The chain is built from TRBV28 and TRBJ2-4; D remains ambiguous. CDR3 length: 14 amino acids. Germline V CDR1 and CDR2: MDHEN, SYDVKM. Trimming left V 6 bases short and J 8 bases short, with 17 bases between. CDR3 sequence: CASSPPSGLDIQYF. The CDR3 nucleotides read TGTGCCAGCAGCCCCCCCTCAGGTTTGGACATTCAGTACTTC.

As regards this clonotype: A read error may produce the germline difference seen at one junction end. The J gene is TRBJ2-1, the V gene TRBV24-1, with TRBD2 matching 7 bases. The CDR3 has 18 residues. CDR1 is KGHDR and CDR2 is SFDVKD in the germline V gene. CDR3 sequence reads: CATSTGTNGSPLYSEQFF. The CDR3 nucleotides are TGTGCCACCAGCACCGGGACTAACGGGAGTCCCCTCTACAGTGAGCAGTTCTTC.

This clonotype appeared once. A read error may account for a junction end that differs from germline. V is TRBV20-1 and J is TRBJ2-7, with TRBD2 as a possible D gene (5 bases). Germline V gene data show CDR1 as DFQATT and CDR2 as SNEGSKA (reference sequence). The CDR3 is 14 amino acids. The CDR3 coding sequence is TGCAGTGCTAGAGGGGGTAGCGACTCAGAGGAGCAATACTTC. Its translation is CSARGGSDSEEQYF.

A note on this clonotype: A read error may produce the germline difference seen at one junction end. The chain carries TRBV12-3 or TRBV12-4 and TRBJ2-1, with 8 bases aligning to TRBD2. The CDR3 loop spans 14 amino acids. The CDR3 DNA is TGTGCCACCGAGAAGGAACTAGCGGTCGGTGAGAAGTTCTTC. It yields the protein CATEKELAVGEKFF.

The chain employs TRBV11-2 and TRBJ2-2, with D tentatively TRBD2 (7 bases). Deletions cut 5 bases from V and 7 bases from J, with 20 bases between. CDR3 size: 16 residues. CDR1 is SGHAT, CDR2 FQNNGV, per germline. Here the CDR3 DNA reads TGTGCCAGCAGCGACTCAGTAGGGGGGGCCGGCGGGGAGCTGTTTTTT. It translates to CASSDSVGGAGGELFF.

Only one count was recorded for this clonotype. The V gene is TRBV20-1, the J gene TRBJ1-6, with D tentatively TRBD1 (5 bases). The V end lost 5 bases, the J end lost 10 bases, and 36 bases lay between the germline ends. The CDR3 runs to 20 residues. Germline V CDR1 and CDR2: DFQATT, SNEGSKA (reference sequence). CDR3 residues: CSARRIGAVSRAKQGSPLHF. CDR3 nucleotide sequence: TGCAGTGCTCGACGGATTGGGGCCGTGTCTCGGGCGAAGCAGGGATCACCCCTCCACTTT.

The gene calls are TRBV20-1 and TRBJ2-7, with a weak D call TRBD2 (6 bases). V lost 0 bases and J 2 bases, leaving 17 bases between the germline ends. Germline V CDR1 and CDR2: DFQATT, SNEGSKA (reference sequence). The CDR3 runs 16 residues. CDR3 bases: TGCAGTGCTAGAGATCCGTGTTGCGGGAATCCCTACGAGCAGTACTTC. It is translated as CSARDPCCGNPYEQYF.

As for this clonotype: This CDR3 is missing its conserved last phenylalanine or tryptophan, likely due to a read error. Because the CDR3's place on the DNA is in doubt, the DNA is left out and the CDR3 is given as listed by TCRdb. The CDR3 is CASSFTLVDTEALY. V is TRBV28 and J is TRBJ1-1; the DNA was not used to check the table's D call, TRBD1. Germline lookup yields CDR1 MDHEN and CDR2 SYDVKM. The CDR3 has 14 residues if both end residues are counted.

The V and J genes are TRBV20-1 and TRBJ2-1; tentative D call: TRBD1 (7 bases). This CDR3 is built from 14 residues. Germline CDR1 and CDR2: DFQATT and SNEGSKA (reference sequence). Trimming shortened V by 8 bases and J by 7 bases, and 21 bases separated the two germline ends. CDR3 in amino acids: CSTGGSRGENEQFF. CDR3 DNA sequence: TGCAGTACTGGAGGGTCCAGGGGGGAAAATGAGCAGTTCTTC.

This clonotype was seen a few times. The junction shows a germline mismatch at one end, possibly a read error. The J gene is TRBJ2-3, the V gene TRBV12-3 or TRBV12-4, with D maybe TRBD1 (6 bases). CDR3 length: 15 residues. The CDR3 region is CASSLGTLSTDTQYF. CDR3 in DNA: TGTGCCAGTAGTTTAGGGACACTAAGCACAGATACGCAATATTTT.

The J gene is TRBJ1-4, the V gene TRBV29-1; perhaps TRBD1 as D (6 bases). The CDR3 loop spans 14 amino acids. The germline V gene encodes CDR1 SQVTM and CDR2 ANQGSEA. Trimming took off 7 bases at V and 4 bases at J, with 16 bases between the two ends. The CDR3 loop reads CSACSRDNNEKLFF. CDR3 in DNA: TGCAGCGCATGCTCCCGGGACAATAATGAAAAACTGTTTTTT.

Details on this clonotype: An end of the junction does not agree with germline; a read error may underlie this. The chain recombines TRBV11-2 with TRBJ2-7; D is ambiguous. CDR1 SGHAT and CDR2 FQNNGV come from the germline V gene. This CDR3 has 15 amino acids. CDR3: CASSSSPSPSYEHYF. CDR3 sequence (DNA): TGTGCCAGCAGTTCATCTCCGAGTCCCTCCTACGAGCATTACTTC.